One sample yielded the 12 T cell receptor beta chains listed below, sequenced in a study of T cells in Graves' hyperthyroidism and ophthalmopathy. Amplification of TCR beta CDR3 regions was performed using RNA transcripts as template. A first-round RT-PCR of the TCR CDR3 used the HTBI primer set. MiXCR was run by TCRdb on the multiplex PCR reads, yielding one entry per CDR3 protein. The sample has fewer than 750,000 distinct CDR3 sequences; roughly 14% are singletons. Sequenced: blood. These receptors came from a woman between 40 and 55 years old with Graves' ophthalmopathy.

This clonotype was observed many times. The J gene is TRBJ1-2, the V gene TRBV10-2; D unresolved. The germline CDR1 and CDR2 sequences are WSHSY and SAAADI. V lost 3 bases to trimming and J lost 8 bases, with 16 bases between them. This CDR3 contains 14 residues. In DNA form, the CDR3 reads TGCGCCAGCAGTGACCCCGTACTCCCGAGCGGCTACACCTTC. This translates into CASSDPVLPSGYTF.

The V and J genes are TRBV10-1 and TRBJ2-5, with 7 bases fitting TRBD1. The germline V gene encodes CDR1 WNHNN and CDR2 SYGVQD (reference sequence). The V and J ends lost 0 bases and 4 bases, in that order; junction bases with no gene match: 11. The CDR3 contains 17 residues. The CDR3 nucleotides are TGCGCCAGCAGTGAGTCGCCGGGGACAGAGGGGATAGAGACCCAGTACTTC. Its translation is CASSESPGTEGIETQYF.

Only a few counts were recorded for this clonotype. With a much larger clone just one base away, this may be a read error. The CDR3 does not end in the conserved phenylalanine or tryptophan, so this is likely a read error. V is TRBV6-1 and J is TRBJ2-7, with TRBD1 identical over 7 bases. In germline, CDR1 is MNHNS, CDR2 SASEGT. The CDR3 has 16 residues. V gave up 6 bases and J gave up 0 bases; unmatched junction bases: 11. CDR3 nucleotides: TGTGCCAGCAGGCCCACGACAGGGAAGAGCTCCTACGAGCAGTACTCC. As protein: CASRPTTGKSSYEQYS.

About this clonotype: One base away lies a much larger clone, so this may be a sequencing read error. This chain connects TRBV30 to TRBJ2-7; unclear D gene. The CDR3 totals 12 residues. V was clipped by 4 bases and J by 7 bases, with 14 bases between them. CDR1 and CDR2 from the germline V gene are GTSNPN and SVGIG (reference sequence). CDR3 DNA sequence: TGTGCCTGGAAACTCCAACCCGATGAGCAGTACTTC. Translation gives CAWKLQPDEQYF.

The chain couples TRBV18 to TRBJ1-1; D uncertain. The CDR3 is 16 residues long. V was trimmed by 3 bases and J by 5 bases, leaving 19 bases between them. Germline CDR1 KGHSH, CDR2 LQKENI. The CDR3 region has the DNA TGTGCCAGCTCACCTCTATTGCGGGGAGGGCTAACTGAAGCTTTCTTT. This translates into CASSPLLRGGLTEAFF.

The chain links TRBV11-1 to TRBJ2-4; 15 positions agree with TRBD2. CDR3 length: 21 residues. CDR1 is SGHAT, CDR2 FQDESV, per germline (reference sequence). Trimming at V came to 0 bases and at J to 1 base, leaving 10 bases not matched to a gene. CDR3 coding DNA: TGTGCCAGCAGCTTAGCCCCCGCAGGACTAGCGGGAGGGACTGCCAAAAACATTCAGTACTTC. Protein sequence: CASSLAPAGLAGGTAKNIQYF.

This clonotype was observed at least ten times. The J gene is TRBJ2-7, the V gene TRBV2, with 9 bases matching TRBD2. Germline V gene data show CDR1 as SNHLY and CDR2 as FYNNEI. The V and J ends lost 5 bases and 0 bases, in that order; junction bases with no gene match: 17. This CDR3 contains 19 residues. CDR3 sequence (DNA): TGTGCCAGCAGTCCCGCGACAACGCAACTAGCGGGCTACTCCTACGAGCAGTACTTC. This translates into CASSPATTQLAGYSYEQYF.

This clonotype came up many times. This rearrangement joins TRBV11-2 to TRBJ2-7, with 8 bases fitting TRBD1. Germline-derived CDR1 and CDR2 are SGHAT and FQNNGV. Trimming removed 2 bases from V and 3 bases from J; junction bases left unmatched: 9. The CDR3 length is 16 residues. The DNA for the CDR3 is TGTGCCAGCAGCTTATCTGGGACAGGTCCTAACTACGAGCAGTACTTC. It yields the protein CASSLSGTGPNYEQYF.

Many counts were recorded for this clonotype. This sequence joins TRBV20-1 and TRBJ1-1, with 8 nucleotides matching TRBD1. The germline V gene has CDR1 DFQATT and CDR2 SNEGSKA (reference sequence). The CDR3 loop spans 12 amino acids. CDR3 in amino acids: CRGDRSGTEAFF. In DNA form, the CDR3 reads TGCAGGGGGGACAGGTCGGGCACTGAAGCTTTCTTT.

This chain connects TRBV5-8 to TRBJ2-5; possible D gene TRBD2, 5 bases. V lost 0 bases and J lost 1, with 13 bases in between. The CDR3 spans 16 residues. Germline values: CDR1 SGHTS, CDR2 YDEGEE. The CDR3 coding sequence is TGTGCCAGCAGCTTGGGGACTCTAGGTGCCCAAGAGACCCAGTACTTC. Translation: CASSLGTLGAQETQYF.

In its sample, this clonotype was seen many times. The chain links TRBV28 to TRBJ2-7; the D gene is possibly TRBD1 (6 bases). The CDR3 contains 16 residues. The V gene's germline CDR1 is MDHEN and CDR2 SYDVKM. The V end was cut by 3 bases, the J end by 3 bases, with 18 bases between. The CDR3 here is CASSFTRGGWNYEQYF. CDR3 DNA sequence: TGTGCCAGCAGTTTCACTCGAGGGGGATGGAACTACGAGCAGTACTTC.

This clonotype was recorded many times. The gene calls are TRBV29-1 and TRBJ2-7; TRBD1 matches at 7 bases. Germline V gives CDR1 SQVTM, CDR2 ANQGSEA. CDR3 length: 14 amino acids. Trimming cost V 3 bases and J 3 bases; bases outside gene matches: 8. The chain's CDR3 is CSVDMGTVGYEQYF. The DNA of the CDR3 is TGCAGCGTTGATATGGGGACAGTCGGCTACGAGCAGTACTTC.